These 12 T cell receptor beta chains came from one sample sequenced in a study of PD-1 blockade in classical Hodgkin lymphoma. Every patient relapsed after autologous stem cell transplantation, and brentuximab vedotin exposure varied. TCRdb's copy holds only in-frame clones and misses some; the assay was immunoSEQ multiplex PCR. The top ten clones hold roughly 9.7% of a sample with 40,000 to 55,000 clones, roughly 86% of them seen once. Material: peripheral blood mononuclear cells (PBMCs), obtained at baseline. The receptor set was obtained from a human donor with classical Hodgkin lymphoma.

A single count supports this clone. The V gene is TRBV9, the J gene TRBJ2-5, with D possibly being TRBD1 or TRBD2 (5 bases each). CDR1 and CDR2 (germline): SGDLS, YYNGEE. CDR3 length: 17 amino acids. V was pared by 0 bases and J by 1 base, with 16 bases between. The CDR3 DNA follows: TGTGCCAGCAGCGTAGGGGGCGTTGTAGCGCTCCAAGAGACCCAGTACTTC. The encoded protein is CASSVGGVVALQETQYF.

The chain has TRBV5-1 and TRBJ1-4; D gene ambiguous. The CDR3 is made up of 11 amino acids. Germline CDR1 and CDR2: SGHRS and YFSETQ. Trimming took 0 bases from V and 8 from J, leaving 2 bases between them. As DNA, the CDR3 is TGCGCCAGCAGCTTGGGCGAAAAACTGTTTTTT. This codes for CASSLGEKLFF.

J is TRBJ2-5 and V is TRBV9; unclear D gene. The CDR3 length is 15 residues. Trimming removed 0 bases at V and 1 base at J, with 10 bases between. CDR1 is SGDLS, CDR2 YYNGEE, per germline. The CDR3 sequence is CASSVEGSLQETQYF. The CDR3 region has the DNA TGTGCCAGCAGCGTAGAAGGCAGCCTCCAAGAGACCCAGTACTTC.

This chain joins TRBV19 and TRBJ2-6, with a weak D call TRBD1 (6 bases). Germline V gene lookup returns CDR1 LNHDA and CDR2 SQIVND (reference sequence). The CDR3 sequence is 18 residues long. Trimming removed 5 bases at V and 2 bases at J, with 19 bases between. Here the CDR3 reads CASSPSQGVIAGANVLTF. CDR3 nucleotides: TGTGCCAGTAGTCCATCACAGGGAGTTATAGCTGGGGCCAACGTCCTGACTTTC. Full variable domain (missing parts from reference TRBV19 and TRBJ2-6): DGGITQSPKYLFRKEGQNVTLSCEQNLNHDAMYWYRQDPGQGLRLIYYSQIVNDFQKGDIAEGYSVSREKKESFPLTVTSAQKNPTAFYLCASSPSQGVIAGANVLTFGAGSRLTVL.

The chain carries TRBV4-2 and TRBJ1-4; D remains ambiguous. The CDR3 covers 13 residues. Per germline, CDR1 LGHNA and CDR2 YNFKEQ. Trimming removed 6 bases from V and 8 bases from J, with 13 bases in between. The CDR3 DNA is TGTGCCAGCAGTCGTAGGGTAGGGGAAAAACTGTTTTTT. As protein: CASSRRVGEKLFF.

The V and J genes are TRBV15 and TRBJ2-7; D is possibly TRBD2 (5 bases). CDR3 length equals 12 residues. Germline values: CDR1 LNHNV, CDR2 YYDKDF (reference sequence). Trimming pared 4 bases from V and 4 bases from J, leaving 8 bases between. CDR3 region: CATSTLGYEQYF. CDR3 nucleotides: TGTGCCACCAGCACACTAGGGTACGAGCAGTACTTC.

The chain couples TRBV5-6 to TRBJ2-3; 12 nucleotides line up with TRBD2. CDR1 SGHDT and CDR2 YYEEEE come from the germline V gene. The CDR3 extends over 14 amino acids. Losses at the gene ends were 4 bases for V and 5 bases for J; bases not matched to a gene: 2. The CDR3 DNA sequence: TGTGCCAGCAGCACTAGCGGGGGGAGAGATACGCAGTATTTT. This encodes CASSTSGGRDTQYF.

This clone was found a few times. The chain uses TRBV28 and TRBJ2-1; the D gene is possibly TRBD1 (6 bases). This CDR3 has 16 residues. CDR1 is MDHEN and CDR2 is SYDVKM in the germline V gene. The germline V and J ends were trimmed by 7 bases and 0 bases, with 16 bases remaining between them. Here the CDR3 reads CASNDLGQSSYNEQFF. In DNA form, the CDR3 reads TGTGCCAGCAACGACCTCGGACAGAGCTCCTACAATGAGCAGTTCTTC.

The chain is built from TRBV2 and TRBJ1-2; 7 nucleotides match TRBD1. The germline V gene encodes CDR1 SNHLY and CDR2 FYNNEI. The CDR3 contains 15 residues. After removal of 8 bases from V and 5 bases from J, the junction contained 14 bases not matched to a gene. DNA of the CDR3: TGTGCCAGCGTCAGGGGGATAGGGGGCAATTATGGCTACACCTTC. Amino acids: CASVRGIGGNYGYTF.

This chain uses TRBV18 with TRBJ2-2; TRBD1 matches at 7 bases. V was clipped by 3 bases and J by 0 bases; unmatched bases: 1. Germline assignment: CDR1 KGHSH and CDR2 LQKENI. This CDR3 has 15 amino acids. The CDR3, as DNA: TGTGCCAGCTCACCGACAGGGCCGAACACCGGGGAGCTGTTTTTT. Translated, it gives CASSPTGPNTGELFF. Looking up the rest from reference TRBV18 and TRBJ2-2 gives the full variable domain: NAGVMQNPRHLVRRRGQEARLRCSPMKGHSHVYWYRQLPEEGLKFMVYLQKENIIDESGMPKERFSAEFPKEGPSILRIQQVVRGDSAAYFCASSPTGPNTGELFFGEGSRLTVL.

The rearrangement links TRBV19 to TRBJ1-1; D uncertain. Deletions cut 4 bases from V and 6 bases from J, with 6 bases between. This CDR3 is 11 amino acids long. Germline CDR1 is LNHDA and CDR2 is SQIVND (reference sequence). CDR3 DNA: TGTGCCAGTAGTAGGTTGGCTGAAGCTTTCTTT. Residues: CASSRLAEAFF.

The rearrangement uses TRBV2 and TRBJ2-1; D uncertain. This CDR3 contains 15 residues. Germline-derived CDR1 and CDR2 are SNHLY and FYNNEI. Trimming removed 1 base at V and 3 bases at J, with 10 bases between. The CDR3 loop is CASSEDSLLYNEQFF. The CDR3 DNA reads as TGTGCCAGCAGTGAAGACTCCCTACTCTACAATGAGCAGTTCTTC.